This T cell receptor beta chain was sequenced in a study of beta chain features in type 1 diabetes. Background on the study: Researchers looked at 107,917,701 sorted cells across all samples.

General study results and limits: Moderately but significantly shorter TCRB CDR3s were found in Type 1 diabetes patients in all four CD4+ subsets. Patients' naive, central memory and regulatory TCRB repertoires appeared more alike than those of healthy donors. Whether HLA type influences TCRB rearrangement remained unresolved here.

Isolated RNA was reverse transcribed in full, so expressed TCRB transcripts were sequenced. Libraries were prepared by immunoSEQ multiplex PCR; TCRdb keeps only in-frame clonotypes and omits some of them. The table records around 430,000 clones, 30% of them present only once. Notes on this clone: No antigen is known for it.

The source of this sequence is a man between 18 and 35 years old in good health. Material: naive CD4+ T cells from blood.

The CDR3 reads CASSKRGSSYNEQFF. CDR3 coding DNA: TGTGCCAGCAGTAAACGAGGGTCCTCCTACAATGAGCAGTTCTTC. The V and J genes are TRBV13 and TRBJ2-1; possible D gene TRBD2, 5 bases. The CDR3 is made up of 15 amino acids. The V gene's germline CDR1 is PRHDT and CDR2 FYEKMQ (reference sequence). The V end was cut by 6 bases, the J end by 0 bases, with 12 bases between.